This TCR beta chain was sequenced during a study of shared clonotypes between healthy human individuals. Study details: CD4 naive and memory got three plates each, CD8 naive two, CD8 memory one.

Study-wide results and limits: The four-donor shared clonotypes exceeded non-shared clonotypes in generation probability, with non-shared ones scoring lower.

Trimming at V came to 4 bases and at J to 7 bases, leaving 7 bases not matched to a gene. CDR3 length: 15 amino acids. Germline V gene data show CDR1 as SGHRS and CDR2 as YFSETQ. CD45RO-negative CD8 cells positively selected for CCR7 made up the naive population, which excluded terminally differentiated effector memory CD45RA+ cells. Some clones are missing from TCRdb's copy, which holds only in-frame ones; the method was immunoSEQ multiplex PCR. In the table there are about 580,000 clones, roughly 98% of which are singletons. On this clone itself: Its antigen is not identified.

The receptor comes from a man in his thirties or forties in good health. The sample comprised naive CD8+ T cells sorted from blood. The chain employs TRBV5-1 and TRBJ2-1, with 11 bases aligning to TRBD2. The CDR3 DNA sequence: TGCGCCAGCAGCGCGTTAGCGGGAGGGGGGAATGAGCAGTTCTTC. Translated, it gives CASSALAGGGNEQFF.